Described below is a single TCR beta chain sequence and its context. The sample belongs to a study of T cell responses to AZD1222 COVID-19 vaccine. Libraries were prepared by immunoSEQ multiplex PCR; TCRdb keeps only in-frame clonotypes and omits some of them. There are some 80,000 clones in the sample; approximately 90% occur only once, and about 3% lies in the top ten. With 3 bases clipped from V and 5 bases from J, the junction kept 10 bases outside the gene matches. CDR3 size: 17 residues. Germline V gives CDR1 MNHEY, CDR2 SMNVEV (reference sequence). V and J are TRBV27 and TRBJ2-2; 9 nucleotides agree with TRBD2. The TCR originated in an adult who received the AZD1222 COVID-19 vaccine. Material: peripheral blood, obtained 28 days after the second AZD1222 dose. Written as DNA, the CDR3 is TGTGCCAGCAGTTTGTCCCTAGCGGGGCGGAGAACCGGGGAGCTGTTTTTT. Residues: CASSLSLAGRRTGELFF.